In its sample, the clone carrying this T cell receptor (beta chain) was seen a few times. Assay used: immunoSEQ multiplex PCR; TCRdb lists only in-frame clones, some missing. The table lists under 110,000 clones, 60% to 80% of them singletons, with 0.75% to 1% in the top ten. The data were obtained in a study of blood T cell repertoires in COVID-19. This CDR3 spans 14 amino acids. Germline V lookup: CDR1 SGHTA, CDR2 FQGNSA. V was pared by 2 bases and J by 2 bases, with 1 base of the junction left unmatched. The sequenced sample was peripheral blood. V gene TRBV7-2 combines with J gene TRBJ2-5, with TRBD1 matching 8 bases. The TCR was taken from a human donor with acute or convalescent COVID-19. The donor label of this sample is uncertain. CDR3 protein: CASSLNRGQETQYF. As DNA, the CDR3 is TGTGCCAGCAGCTTAAACAGGGGGCAAGAGACCCAGTACTTC.